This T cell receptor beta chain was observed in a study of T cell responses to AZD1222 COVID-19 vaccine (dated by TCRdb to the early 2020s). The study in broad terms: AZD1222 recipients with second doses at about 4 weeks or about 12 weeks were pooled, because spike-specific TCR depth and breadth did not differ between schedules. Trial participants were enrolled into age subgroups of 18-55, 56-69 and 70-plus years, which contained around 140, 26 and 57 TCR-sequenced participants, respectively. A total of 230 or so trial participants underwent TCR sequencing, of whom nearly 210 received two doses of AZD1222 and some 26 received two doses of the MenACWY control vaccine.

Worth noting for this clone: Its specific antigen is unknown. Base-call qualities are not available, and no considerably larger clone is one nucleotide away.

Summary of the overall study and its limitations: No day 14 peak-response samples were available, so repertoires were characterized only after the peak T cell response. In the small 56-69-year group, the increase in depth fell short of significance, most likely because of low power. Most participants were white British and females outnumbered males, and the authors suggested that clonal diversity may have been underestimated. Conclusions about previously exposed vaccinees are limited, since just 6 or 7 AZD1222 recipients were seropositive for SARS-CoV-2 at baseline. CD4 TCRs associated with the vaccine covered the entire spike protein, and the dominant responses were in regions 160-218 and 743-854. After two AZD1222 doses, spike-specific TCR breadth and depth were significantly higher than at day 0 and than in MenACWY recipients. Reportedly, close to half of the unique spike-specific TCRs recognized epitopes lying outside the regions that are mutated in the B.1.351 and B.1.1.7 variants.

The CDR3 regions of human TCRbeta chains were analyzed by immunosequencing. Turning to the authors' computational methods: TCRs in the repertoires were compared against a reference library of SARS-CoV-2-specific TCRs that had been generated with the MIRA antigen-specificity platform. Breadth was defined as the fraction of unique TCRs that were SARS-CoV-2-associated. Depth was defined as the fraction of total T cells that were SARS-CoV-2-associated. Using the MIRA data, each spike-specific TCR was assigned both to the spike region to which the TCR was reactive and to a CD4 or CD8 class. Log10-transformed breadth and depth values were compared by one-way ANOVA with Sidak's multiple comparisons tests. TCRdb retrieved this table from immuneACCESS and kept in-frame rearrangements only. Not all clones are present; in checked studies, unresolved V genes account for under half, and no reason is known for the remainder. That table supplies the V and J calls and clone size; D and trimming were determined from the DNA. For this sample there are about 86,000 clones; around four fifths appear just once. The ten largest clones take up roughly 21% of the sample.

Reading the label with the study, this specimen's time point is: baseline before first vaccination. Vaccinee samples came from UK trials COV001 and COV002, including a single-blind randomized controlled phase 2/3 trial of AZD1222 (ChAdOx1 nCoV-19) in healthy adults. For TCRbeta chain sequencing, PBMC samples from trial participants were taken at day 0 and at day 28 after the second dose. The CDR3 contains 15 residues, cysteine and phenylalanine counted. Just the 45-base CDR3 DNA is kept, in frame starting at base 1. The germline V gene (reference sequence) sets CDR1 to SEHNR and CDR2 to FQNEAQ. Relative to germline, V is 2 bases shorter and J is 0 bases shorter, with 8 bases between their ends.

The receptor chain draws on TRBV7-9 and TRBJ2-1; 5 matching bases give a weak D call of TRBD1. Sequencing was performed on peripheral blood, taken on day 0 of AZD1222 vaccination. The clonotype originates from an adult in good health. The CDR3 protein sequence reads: CASSLRGSSYNEQFF. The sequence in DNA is TGTGCCAGCAGCTTAAGGGGAAGCTCCTACAATGAGCAGTTCTTC.